This T cell receptor (beta chain) was identified in a study of cytomegalovirus exposure and HLA in healthy donors. Notes on the study in general: Among TCR sequences, most were rare, though some public TCRs appeared in many donors.

Healthy bone marrow donors made up the cohort. Of note for this clone: Its antigen is currently unknown.

Germline V gives CDR1 MNHEY, CDR2 SMNVEV (reference sequence). With 2 bases clipped from V and 7 bases from J, the junction kept 2 bases outside the gene matches. The CDR3 spans 14 residues. Use of 60 Vbeta and 13 Jbeta primers characterized the PCR. Clones were read by immunoSEQ multiplex PCR, and TCRdb kept only the in-frame ones, dropping some. The sample consists of about 190,000 clones, 78% of them appearing once. The sample consisted of PBMCs. This receptor was taken from a woman aged 25 to 39 in good health and CMV-seropositive. J is TRBJ1-6 and V is TRBV27; TRBD1 matches at 7 bases. The CDR3 region is CASSLGTANSPLHF. The CDR3, as DNA: TGTGCCAGCAGTTTAGGGACAGCCAATTCACCCCTCCACTTT.